The sequence of this TCR beta chain was determined in a study of control samples from healthy donors and cancer patients. Germline values: CDR1 SGHDT, CDR2 YYEEEE. V was pared by 5 bases and J by 4 bases, with 15 bases between. The CDR3 totals 14 residues. Assay: immunoSEQ multiplex PCR; the TCRdb copy retains only in-frame clones and omits some. Among about 94,000 clones listed, 86% were seen once. This chain joins TRBV5-6 and TRBJ1-2; D might be TRBD1 (5 bases). The sequencing sample was made of blood. The receptor comes from a woman between 45 and 60 years old in good health. CDR3 sequence: CASSLGGGSYGYTF. CDR3 in DNA: TGTGCCAGCAGTCTCGGGGGAGGAAGCTATGGCTACACCTTC.